The 11 T cell receptor beta chains reported below all come from one sample, sequenced in a study of blood T cell repertoires in COVID-19. The table came from immunoSEQ multiplex PCR; TCRdb's copy has only in-frame clones and leaves some out. In the table there are fewer than 85,000 clones, more than 80% of which are singletons. Sequencing was carried out using peripheral blood. The receptors originated from a man older than 75 with acute or convalescent COVID-19.

V and J are TRBV3-1 (or the pseudogene TRBV3-2) and TRBJ2-1; TRBD2 matches 8 bases. CDR3 size: 15 residues. Unmatched junction bases numbered 0, after V lost 1 base and J lost 1 base. CDR1 and CDR2 from the germline V gene are LGHDT and YNNKEL (reference sequence). CDR3: CASSQGLASYNEQFF. The DNA of the CDR3 is TGTGCCAGCAGCCAAGGACTAGCGTCCTACAATGAGCAGTTCTTC.

This clone appeared a few times. V is TRBV5-1 and J is TRBJ2-7, with D possibly TRBD2 on 6 matching bases. The germline V and J ends were trimmed by 0 bases and 2 bases, with 9 bases remaining between them. Germline loops: CDR1 SGHRS, CDR2 YFSETQ. The CDR3 extends over 14 amino acids. The CDR3: CASSLDTGAYEQYF. DNA for the CDR3: TGCGCCAGCAGCTTGGACACGGGGGCCTACGAGCAGTACTTC.

The genes are TRBV9 and TRBJ1-4, with 7 positions matching TRBD1. This CDR3 has 15 amino acids. Germline V CDR1 and CDR2: SGDLS, YYNGEE. V was clipped by 0 bases and J by 8 bases; unmatched bases: 7. Written as DNA, the CDR3 is TGTGCCAGCAGCGTAGGAAGGGGGCTTGGCGAAAAACTGTTTTTT. Amino acids: CASSVGRGLGEKLFF.

This clone has more than one count but fewer than ten. DNA of the CDR3: TGTGCCAGCAGCGCGACTAGCGGGGCCTTGAATGAGCAGTTCTTC. It translates to CASSATSGALNEQFF. V is TRBV9 and J is TRBJ2-1, with 11 bases fitting TRBD2. The CDR3 is made up of 15 amino acids. The trim removed 3 bases at V and 7 bases at J, leaving 6 bases unmatched. Germline V gene lookup returns CDR1 SGDLS and CDR2 YYNGEE.

This chain uses TRBV19 with TRBJ2-7; 9 bases line up with TRBD1. The germline V gene has CDR1 LNHDA and CDR2 SQIVND (reference sequence). CDR3 length: 18 residues. V was pared by 5 bases and J by 0 bases, with 14 bases of the junction left unmatched. The CDR3 coding sequence is TGTGCCAGTAGTCCCGCCGGGACAGGGCCCCCTTACTCCTACGAGCAGTACTTC. Amino acids: CASSPAGTGPPYSYEQYF.

CDR3 residues: CAWDTRNTIYF. The CDR3 DNA is TGTGCCTGGGATACTCGAAACACCATATATTTT. The chain couples TRBV30 to TRBJ1-3; D not resolved. The CDR3 loop spans 11 amino acids. V shed 5 bases and J shed 5 bases, with 7 bases lying between them. Germline CDR1 is GTSNPN and CDR2 is SVGIG (reference sequence).

This sequence joins TRBV30 and TRBJ1-5; TRBD1 might be the D (6 bases). CDR3 size: 14 residues. V lost 0 bases, J lost 9 bases, and 15 bases lay in between. Germline CDR1 is GTSNPN and CDR2 is SVGIG (reference sequence). As DNA, the CDR3 is TGTGCCTGGAGTGTACAGGGCAGAGATACGCCCCAGCATTTT. Encoded protein: CAWSVQGRDTPQHF.

The gene calls are TRBV7-8 and TRBJ2-4, with TRBD2 matching over 8 bases. Unmatched junction bases numbered 5, after V lost 1 base and J lost 6 bases. This CDR3 comprises 15 residues. In germline, CDR1 is SGHVS, CDR2 FQNEAQ. In DNA, the CDR3 is TGTGCCAGCAGCTTAGAGGCAACTAGCGGAAACATTCAGTACTTC. Translation gives CASSLEATSGNIQYF.

The J gene is TRBJ2-3, the V gene TRBV7-2; TRBD1 might be the D (5 bases). The germline V gene encodes CDR1 SGHTA and CDR2 FQGNSA. CDR3 length: 15 amino acids. V was clipped by 2 bases and J by 1 base, with 10 bases between them. The CDR3 spells CASSLSVGGTDTQYF. The CDR3 DNA reads as TGTGCCAGCAGCTTAAGCGTAGGGGGCACAGATACGCAGTATTTT.

This chain connects TRBV7-3 to TRBJ2-5, with 7 positions matching TRBD1. The CDR3 length is 15 residues. V gave up 5 bases and J gave up 2 bases; unmatched junction bases: 8. Germline assignment: CDR1 SGHTA and CDR2 FQGTGA. The chain's CDR3 is CASSPTRGPQETQYF. Written as DNA, the CDR3 is TGTGCCAGCAGCCCCACGAGGGGGCCGCAAGAGACCCAGTACTTC. Combining the CDR3 with reference TRBV7-3 and TRBJ2-5 gives the whole variable domain GAGVSQTPSNKVTEKGKYVELRCDPISGHTALYWYRQSLGQGPEFLIYFQGTGAADDSGLPNDRFFAVRPEGSVSTLKIQRTERGDSAVYLCASSPTRGPQETQYFGPGTRLLVL.

The table lists this clone with a count of one. The genes are TRBV7-2 and TRBJ2-3; TRBD2 is a possible D gene (5 bases). The CDR3 consists of 17 residues. V gave up 1 base and J gave up 3 bases, with 17 bases separating them. Germline lookup yields CDR1 SGHTA and CDR2 FQGNSA. The CDR3 nucleotides are TGTGCCAGCAGCTTAGGAGGTACGGCGGGTGGGACAGATACGCAGTATTTT. This translates into CASSLGGTAGGTDTQYF.